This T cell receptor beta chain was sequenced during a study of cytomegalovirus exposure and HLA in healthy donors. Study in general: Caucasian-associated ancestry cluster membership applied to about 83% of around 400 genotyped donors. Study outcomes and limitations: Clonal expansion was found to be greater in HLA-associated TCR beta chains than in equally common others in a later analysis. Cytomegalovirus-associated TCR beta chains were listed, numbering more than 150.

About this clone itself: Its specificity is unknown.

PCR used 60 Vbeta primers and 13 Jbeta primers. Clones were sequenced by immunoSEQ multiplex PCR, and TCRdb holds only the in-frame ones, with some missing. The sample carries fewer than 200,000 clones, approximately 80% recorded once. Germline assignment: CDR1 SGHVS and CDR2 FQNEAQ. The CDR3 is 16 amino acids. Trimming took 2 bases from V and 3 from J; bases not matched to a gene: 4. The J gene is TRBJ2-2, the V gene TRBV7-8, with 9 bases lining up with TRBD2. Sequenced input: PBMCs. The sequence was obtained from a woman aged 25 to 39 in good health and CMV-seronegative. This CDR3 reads CASSLTGLADTGELFF. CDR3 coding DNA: TGTGCCAGCAGCTTAACGGGACTAGCCGACACCGGGGAGCTGTTTTTT.